This T cell receptor (beta chain) was obtained from a study of shared clonotypes between healthy human individuals. In the study overall: Three plates each covered CD4 naive and memory; CD8 naive two, CD8 memory one.

As for this clone: Other DNA sequences in this specimen translate into the identical CDR3.

Trimming removed 4 bases from V and 5 bases from J, with 9 bases in between. CDR3 length equals 13 residues. The germline gives CDR1 SGHRS, CDR2 YFSETQ. Data came from immunoSEQ multiplex PCR; TCRdb stores just in-frame clones and leaves some out. The sample includes approximately 2.1 million clones, approximately 95% of them seen just once. V and J are TRBV5-1 and TRBJ2-2; a possible D gene is TRBD1 (5 bases). Sample: naive CD4+ T cells from PBMCs. Subset described: CD45RA+ positively selected. The sequence was obtained from a man younger than 30 in good health. Some clones in this sample may be carry-over from other donors' samples. The CDR3 nucleotides read TGCGCCAGCAGCCTCGGACATACCGGGGAGCTGTTTTTT. It translates to CASSLGHTGELFF.